These 12 T cell receptor beta chains were sequenced from one sample in a study of cytomegalovirus exposure and HLA in healthy donors. With 60 Vbeta and 13 Jbeta primers, the PCR was carried out. Here immunoSEQ multiplex PCR was the method, and the copy in TCRdb shows in-frame clones only, minus some. The sample contains some 110,000 clones, over 70% of which appear only once. Sequencing used PBMCs. The receptors were gathered from a woman aged 18-29 years in good health and CMV-seronegative.

V is TRBV19 and J is TRBJ1-2, with TRBD1 matching 7 bases. Looked up from germline, CDR1 is LNHDA and CDR2 is SQIVND (reference sequence). CDR3 length: 14 amino acids. V gave up 3 bases and J gave up 4 bases; unmatched junction bases: 5. CDR3 sequence: CASSIGQGVYGYTF. In DNA, the CDR3 is TGTGCCAGTAGTATCGGCCAGGGGGTCTATGGCTACACCTTC.

The gene calls are TRBV28 and TRBJ1-1; 7 nucleotides align to TRBD1. CDR1 and CDR2 from the germline V gene are MDHEN and SYDVKM. This CDR3 spans 10 amino acids. The CDR3 coding sequence is TGTGGGACAGGGAACACTGAAGCTTTCTTT. Translation: CGTGNTEAFF.

This clone was seen just once. The CDR3 here is CASSIQGQGIYGYTF. In DNA form, the CDR3 reads TGTGCCAGTAGTATTCAGGGACAGGGCATATATGGCTACACCTTC. The V gene is TRBV19, the J gene TRBJ1-2; TRBD1 agrees at 9 bases. V lost 3 bases to trimming and J lost 5 bases; unmatched junction nucleotides: 7. CDR1 LNHDA and CDR2 SQIVND come from the germline V gene (reference sequence). This CDR3 comprises 15 residues.

This clone was detected a few times. The chain combines TRBV11-2 with TRBJ1-1; 7 bases are shared with TRBD1. The J segment lost 1 base and the V segment lost 3 bases, leaving 2 bases of the junction unmatched. The CDR3 has 14 amino acids. Germline loops: CDR1 SGHAT, CDR2 FQNNGV. In nucleotides, the CDR3 is TGTGCCAGCAGCTTCAGGACAGGGAACACTGAAGCTTTCTTT. Translating gives CASSFRTGNTEAFF.

The gene calls are TRBV5-4 and TRBJ2-7; 7 nucleotides line up with TRBD1. CDR3 size: 14 residues. Looked up from germline, CDR1 is SGHNT and CDR2 is YYREEE (reference sequence). The ends lost 0 bases at V and 3 bases at J; junction bases unmatched: 3. The CDR3 coding sequence is TGTGCCAGCAGCTTGGAGACAGGGAGCTACGAGCAGTACTTC. It yields the protein CASSLETGSYEQYF.

This chain connects TRBV28 to TRBJ1-5; D perhaps matches TRBD1 (5 bases). Germline V gene sequence: CDR1 MDHEN, CDR2 SYDVKM. The CDR3 contains 12 residues. The CDR3 coding sequence is TGTGCTTCCAGGGCTAGCAATCAGCCCCAGCATTTT. Protein product: CASRASNQPQHF. Using reference TRBV28 and TRBJ1-5 for the parts outside the CDR3, the full variable domain is DVKVTQSSRYLVKRTGEKVFLECVQDMDHENMFWYRQDPGLGLRLIYFSYDVKMKEKGDIPEGYSVSREKKERFSLILESASTNQTSMYLCASRASNQPQHFGDGTRLSIL.

V is TRBV6-5 and J is TRBJ1-4, with a possible D match to TRBD1 (5 bases). Germline assignment: CDR1 MNHEY and CDR2 SVGAGI. With 3 bases removed from V and 7 bases from J, the gap between germline ends came to 12 bases. This CDR3 has 14 residues. CDR3 DNA sequence: TGTGCCAGCAGTTATTCAGGGTTCACTGAAAAACTGTTTTTT. Translated, it gives CASSYSGFTEKLFF.

The CDR3 DNA follows: TGCAGCGGCGTAATTCCGACAGAAGAAGCTTTCTTT. Amino acid sequence: CSGVIPTEEAFF. The J gene is TRBJ1-1, the V gene TRBV29-1; D is perhaps TRBD1 (5 bases). Trimming took off 7 bases at V and 8 bases at J, with 17 bases between the two ends. The CDR3 runs 12 residues. Germline CDR1 is SQVTM and CDR2 is ANQGSEA.

This chain joins TRBV21-1 and TRBJ1-5; TRBD1, as called in the table, went unchecked against the DNA. TRBV21-1 is labeled a pseudogene. This CDR3 comprises 15 residues. The CDR3 here is CASSNSCRVNQPQHF. CDR3 nucleotide sequence: TGTGCCAGCAGCAATTCTTGCAGGGTAAATCAGCCCCAGCATTTT.

J is TRBJ2-5 and V is TRBV4-2, with 9 bases identical to TRBD1. CDR1 is LGHNA, CDR2 YNFKEQ, per germline. The CDR3 sequence is 17 residues long. Trimming removed 0 bases from V and 1 base from J; junction bases left unmatched: 6. This CDR3 is CASSQDPGQGIQETQYF. The CDR3 region has the DNA TGTGCCAGCAGCCAAGATCCGGGACAGGGAATCCAAGAGACCCAGTACTTC.

The chain recombines TRBV7-9 with TRBJ1-2; 7 bases align to TRBD1. Germline CDR1 is SEHNR and CDR2 is FQNEAQ (reference sequence). With 4 bases clipped from V and 4 bases from J, the junction kept 12 bases outside the gene matches. The CDR3 is 16 residues long. DNA for the CDR3: TGTGCCAGCAGCTCGGACGGACAGGTCTCGCTCTATGGCTACACCTTC. It codes for CASSSDGQVSLYGYTF.

The V and J genes are TRBV5-1 and TRBJ1-1, with TRBD1 matching over 9 bases. CDR3 length: 16 residues. CDR1 SGHRS and CDR2 YFSETQ come from the germline V gene. J lost 1 base, V lost 5 bases, and 9 bases had no gene match. The CDR3: CASRGDWTGANTEAFF. Here the CDR3 DNA reads TGCGCCAGCAGGGGCGATTGGACAGGGGCGAACACTGAAGCTTTCTTT. Complete variable domain (other parts from reference TRBV5-1 and TRBJ1-1): KAGVTQTPRYLIKTRGQQVTLSCSPISGHRSVSWYQQTPGQGLQFLFEYFSETQRNKGNFPGRFSGRQFSNSRSEMNVSTLELGDSALYLCASRGDWTGANTEAFFGQGTRLTVV.